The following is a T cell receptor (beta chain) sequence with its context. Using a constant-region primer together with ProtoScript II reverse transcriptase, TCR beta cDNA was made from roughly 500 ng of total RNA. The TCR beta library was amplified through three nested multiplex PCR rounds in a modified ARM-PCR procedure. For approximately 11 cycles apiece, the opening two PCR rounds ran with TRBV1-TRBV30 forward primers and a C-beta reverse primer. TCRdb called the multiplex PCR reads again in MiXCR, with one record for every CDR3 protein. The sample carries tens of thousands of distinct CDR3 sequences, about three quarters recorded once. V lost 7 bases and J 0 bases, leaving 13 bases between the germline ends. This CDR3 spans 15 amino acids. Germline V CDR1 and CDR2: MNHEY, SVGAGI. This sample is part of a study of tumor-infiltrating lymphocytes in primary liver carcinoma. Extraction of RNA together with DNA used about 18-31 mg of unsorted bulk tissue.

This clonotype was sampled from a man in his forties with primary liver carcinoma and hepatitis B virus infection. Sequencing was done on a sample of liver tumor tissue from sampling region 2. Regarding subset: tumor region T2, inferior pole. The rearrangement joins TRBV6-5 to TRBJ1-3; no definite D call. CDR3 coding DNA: TGTGCCAGCATTTTCGGGGTCGGCTCTGGAAACACCATATATTTT. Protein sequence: CASIFGVGSGNTIYF.